These 32 T cell receptor delta chains originate from one sample sequenced in a study of gamma delta lymphoproliferative disorders and STAT genes. TCRdb applied CATT to the multiplex PCR reads for clone calling. The sample lists over a thousand delta-chain clones, approximately 2.9% seen once, with over 12% in the top ten. Genomic DNA from isolated PBMCs served as the sequencing template. The sample was blood. The origin of the receptors is a human donor in good health.

The CDR3 reads CACDTVLGDTPDHSYTDKLIF. The DNA of the CDR3 is TGTGCCTGTGACACCGTACTGGGGGATACACCCGACCACTCGTACACCGATAAACTCATCTTT. The chain links TRDV2 to TRDJ1; 12 positions match TRDD3. This CDR3 region has 21 residues. The germline V gene encodes CDR1 GEAIGNYY and CDR2 EKD. J was trimmed by 0 bases and V by 0 bases; bases with no gene match: 16.

A remark on this clone: TCRdb records a much larger clone's protein for this DNA, with a difference at residue 13 that likely arises from a read error; the protein given is the translation of the DNA. The rearrangement links TRDV2 to TRDJ1; 11 bases map to TRDD3. The germline V gene has CDR1 GEAIGNYY and CDR2 EKD. Unmatched junction bases numbered 17, after V lost 3 bases and J lost 0 bases. The CDR3 sequence is 20 residues long. The CDR3 sequence: CACDPCLYWGIVSHTDKLIF. The CDR3 DNA is TGTGCCTGTGACCCCTGCCTGTACTGGGGGATAGTTAGTCACACCGATAAACTCATCTTT.

V usage is TRAV38-2/DV8 and J usage is TRDJ1; TRDD3 matches at 11 bases. The CDR3 is 24 amino acids. The germline V gene has CDR1 TSESDYY and CDR2 QEAYKQQN. With 6 bases clipped from V and 12 bases from J, the junction kept 43 bases outside the gene matches. CDR3 nucleotides: TGTGCTTATAAGTGGTCGGCCGCCGCCCTAGGGAGAGATAGTCTACTGGGGGATATTTGCAAAGTCATCTTT. Amino acids: CAYKWSAAALGRDSLLGDICKVIF.

About this clone: One base separates it from a far larger clone, so it is likely a read error. At the DNA level, this CDR3 is encoded by other sequences in the same sample as well. This chain joins TRDV2 and TRDJ1, with 9 positions matching TRDD3. Germline V CDR1 and CDR2: GEAIGNYY, EKD. The CDR3 sequence is 18 residues long. The CDR3 bases are TGTGCCTGCGACACACTAAGGTTTTACTGGGGGAGCACCGATAAACTCATCTTT. It is translated as CACDTLRFYWGSTDKLIF.

Details on this clone: TCRdb attributes to this sequence the protein of a much larger clone, which differs from the DNA translation at residue 13; a read error is likely, and the protein displayed is translated from the DNA. V is TRDV2 and J is TRDJ1; TRDD3 matches 9 bases. Losses at the gene ends were 6 bases for V and 11 bases for J; bases not matched to a gene: 24. Germline CDR1 reads GEAIGNYY; CDR2 reads EKD. This CDR3 comprises 17 residues. In DNA form, the CDR3 reads TGTGCCTGTCTCGTAGGGGGGATACCAGATGTATGTTCTAGTCTCATCTTT. It codes for CACLVGGIPDVCSSLIF.

As concerns this clone: This DNA's translation differs at residue 12 from TCRdb's protein, which comes from a much larger clone; a read error is likely, and the protein shown is translated from the DNA. V usage is TRDV2 and J usage is TRDJ1, with TRDD3 as a possible D gene (9 bases). The V end lost 0 bases, the J end lost 0 bases, and 22 bases lay between the germline ends. Germline loops: CDR1 GEAIGNYY, CDR2 EKD. The CDR3 has 19 amino acids. CDR3 DNA: TGTGCCTGTGACACCCTTCCTACGGGGGATACTAGGTACACCGATAAACTCATCTTT. This gives the protein CACDTLPTGDTRYTDKLIF.

In the case of this clone: The junction departs from the called germline gene at one end, perhaps through a read error. The sample holds other DNA sequences that translate to the same CDR3. V gene TRDV1 combines with J gene TRDJ1; D not certain. The germline gives CDR1 TSWWSYY, CDR2 QGS. The CDR3 has 22 residues. CDR3 in DNA: TGTGCTCTTGGGGAATCTTTTTTGACCTCTTGGTATAAAAAAGGAGACACCGATAAGCTCATCTTT. Translation gives CALGESFLTSWYKKGDTDKLIF.

As concerns this clone: The protein TCRdb lists belongs to a much larger clone and differs from this DNA's translation at residue 6, which points to a read error; the protein shown is made from the DNA. This chain joins TRDV2 and TRDJ1, with no clear D. Germline V gene lookup returns CDR1 GEAIGNYY and CDR2 EKD. The germline V and J ends were trimmed by 6 bases and 0 bases, with 16 bases remaining between them. The CDR3 is made up of 15 amino acids. CDR3 bases: TGTGCCTGTTTACTGTGGGAGTTTTACACCGATAAACTCATCTTT. Translating gives CACLLWEFYTDKLIF.

A note on this clone: A far larger clone differs by one base, so this is likely a read error. The sample carries other DNA sequences with the same CDR3. This sequence joins TRDV1 and TRDJ1; D may be TRDD3 (6 bases). The CDR3 loop spans 16 amino acids. Germline assignment: CDR1 TSWWSYY and CDR2 QGS. Written as DNA, the CDR3 is TGTGCCCTTGGGTATTTGCTGGGGACCCTCATCGATAAACTCATCTTT. Its protein product is CALGYLLGTLIDKLIF.

Comment on this clone: TCRdb lists the protein of a much larger clone for this DNA, which differs at residue 10, so this is likely a read error; the protein given here is translated from the DNA itself. The chain carries TRDV1 and TRDJ1; a possible D gene is TRDD3 (5 bases). Germline CDR1 reads TSWWSYY; CDR2 reads QGS. The CDR3 sequence is 19 residues long. Between the trimmed V and J ends, which lost 2 bases and 1 base, there was a span of 23 bases. The CDR3 coding sequence is TGTGCTCTTGGGGAATCCCGAGGCTGGGAGATACAAGGCACCGATAAACTCATCTTT. Its translation is CALGESRGWEIQGTDKLIF.

This clone was detected only a few times. The TCRdb record carries a much larger clone's protein, which differs from this DNA's translation at residue 4; a read error is the likely cause, and the protein listed here is the DNA translation. V and J are TRDV2 and TRDJ3, with TRDD3 matching 8 bases. There are 20 residues in the CDR3. V was pared by 6 bases and J by 0 bases, with 15 bases of the junction left unmatched. Germline CDR1 reads GEAIGNYY; CDR2 reads EKD. The CDR3 sequence is CACNAGTGGLSSWDTRQMFF. The CDR3 bases are TGTGCCTGTAACGCCGGTACTGGGGGCCTAAGCTCCTGGGACACCCGACAGATGTTTTTC.

As for this clone: The protein in TCRdb stems from a much larger clone and differs at residue 17 from this DNA's translation, likely a read error; here the protein is translated from the DNA. This chain joins TRDV2 and TRDJ1; 10 bases fit TRDD3. CDR1 and CDR2 (germline): GEAIGNYY, EKD. The CDR3 contains 21 residues. CDR3 residues: CACDTVGGYSKNSNYTGKLIF. In nucleotides, the CDR3 is TGTGCCTGTGACACCGTTGGGGGATACTCCAAAAATTCCAATTACACCGGTAAACTCATCTTT.

As regards this clone: A read error likely explains why the TCRdb protein, taken from a much larger clone, differs from this DNA's translation at residue 17; the protein shown is translated from the DNA. The chain combines TRDV1 with TRDJ1; 11 nucleotides agree with TRDD3. The CDR3 extends over 19 amino acids. Germline V lookup: CDR1 TSWWSYY, CDR2 QGS. CDR3 nucleotide sequence: TGTGCTCTTGGGGAATCCCGAGGCTGGGGGATACAAGGCACCGATAAACCCATCTTT. The encoded protein is CALGESRGWGIQGTDKPIF.

Worth noting for this clone: The protein recorded in TCRdb matches a much larger clone and deviates from this DNA's translation at residue 5, suggesting a read error; the protein here is obtained by translating the DNA. The chain joins TRDV2 to TRDJ1; 12 bases agree with TRDD3. With 4 bases clipped from V and 0 bases from J, the junction kept 23 bases outside the gene matches. Germline CDR1 reads GEAIGNYY; CDR2 reads EKD. The CDR3 has 22 residues. In nucleotides, the CDR3 is TGTGCCTGTGAGTCCCTCCTACTGGGGGATACACCCGACCACTCGTACACCGATAAACTCATCTTT. This translates into CACESLLLGDTPDHSYTDKLIF.

This clone is large in the sample. The sample carries other DNA sequences with the same CDR3. V and J are TRDV3 and TRDJ1, with a tentative D call TRDD3 (6 bases). This CDR3 region has 21 residues. With 1 base removed from V and 0 bases from J, the gap between germline ends came to 33 bases. Looked up from germline, CDR1 is TVYSNPD and CDR2 is GDNSRS (reference sequence). The CDR3 loop is CAFNGSGGWGTSLRYTDKLIF. CDR3 DNA: TGTGCCTTTAACGGTTCGGGCGGCTGGGGTACCTCACTGCGGTACACCGATAAACTCATCTTT. The whole variable domain, remainder taken from reference TRDV3 and TRDJ1, is CDKVTQSSPDQTVASGSEVVLLCTYDTVYSNPDLFWYRIRPDYSFQFVFYGDNSRSEGADFTQGRFSVKHILTQKAFHLVISPVRTEDSATYYCAFNGSGGWGTSLRYTDKLIFGKGTRVTVEP.

The table lists this clone with a few counts. A far larger clone differs by one base, so this is likely a read error. The sample carries other DNA sequences with the same CDR3. J is TRDJ3 and V is TRDV2; TRDD3 matches at 10 bases. The CDR3 is made up of 18 amino acids. Germline V gene sequence: CDR1 GEAIGNYY, CDR2 EKD. The CDR3 region has the DNA TGTGCCTGTGACACGGCTGGGGGATATTCCTGGGACACTCGACAGATGTTTTTC. It translates to CACDTAGGYSWDTRQMFF.

The table lists this clone with a few counts. With only one base between it and a far larger clone, this is likely a read error. The same CDR3 is also encoded by other DNA sequences in this sample. This rearrangement joins TRDV2 to TRDJ1, with TRDD3 matching 12 bases. V lost 1 base to trimming and J lost 0 bases; unmatched junction nucleotides: 8. CDR1 is GEAIGNYY and CDR2 is EKD in the germline V gene. The CDR3 totals 18 residues. The CDR3 reads CACDTVRLGDTYTDKLIF. The CDR3 DNA is TGTGCCTGTGACACTGTGAGGCTGGGGGATACGTACACCGATAAACTCATCTTT.

This clone was seen a few times. The protein given by TCRdb reflects a much larger clone and differs at residue 17 from this DNA's translation, likely from a read error; the protein shown is the DNA's translation. J is TRDJ1 and V is TRDV2; the match to TRDD3 covers 12 bases. Germline-derived CDR1 and CDR2 are GEAIGNYY and EKD. This CDR3 region has 20 residues. CDR3 sequence reads: CACDTVRGLGDTRVTDRLIF. The CDR3 DNA reads TGTGCCTGTGACACCGTTAGGGGACTGGGGGATACAAGGGTCACCGATAGACTCATCTTT.

About this clone: TCRdb pairs this DNA with a much larger clone's protein that differs at residue 11, likely a read error; the protein shown was translated from the DNA. This sequence joins TRDV2 and TRDJ3, with TRDD3 matching 8 bases. CDR3 length: 20 residues. Trimming at V came to 3 bases and at J to 0 bases, leaving 12 bases not matched to a gene. Germline V lookup: CDR1 GEAIGNYY, CDR2 EKD. Here the CDR3 DNA reads TGTGCCTGTGACGCTGGTACTGGGGGCCTAGGCTCCTGGGACACCCGACAGATGTTTTTC. Its protein product is CACDAGTGGLGSWDTRQMFF.

This clone is large by share. No V gene was called here, but the J gene is TRDJ1; no check of the table's D call, TRDD3, against the DNA was made. The CDR3 sequence is 12 residues long. Written as DNA, the CDR3 is TGTTCTGGGGGCCAATACACCGATAAACTCATCTTT. Protein product: CSGGQYTDKLIF.

A remark on this clone: This DNA translates differently at residue 15 from the TCRdb protein, which is that of a much larger clone; a read error is likely, and the protein shown is the DNA's own translation. V usage is TRDV2 and J usage is TRDJ1; D not resolved. CDR3 length: 17 residues. The germline gives CDR1 GEAIGNYY, CDR2 EKD. The CDR3 DNA reads TGTGCCTGTGACACCGTCACCGTACTACAGTACACCGATAAACCCATCTTT. Translated, it gives CACDTVTVLQYTDKPIF.

In its sample, this clone is large. This sample includes further DNA sequences coding for the same CDR3. V usage is TRDV2 and J usage is TRDJ1; possible D gene TRDD2, 6 bases. This CDR3 region has 24 residues. Germline CDR1 and CDR2: GEAIGNYY and EKD. V was pared by 5 bases and J by 0 bases, with 42 bases between. Here the CDR3 reads CACVLLPDPNPNQGSRQYTDKLIF. The DNA for the CDR3 is TGTGCCTGTGTCCTGCTTCCTGACCCTAACCCTAATCAAGGGTCTCGTCAGTACACCGATAAACTCATCTTT.

As to this clone: TCRdb's protein for this DNA is that of a much larger clone and differs from the translation at residue 14, likely a read error; the protein shown is the DNA translation. The chain employs TRDV2 and TRDJ1; 10 positions agree with TRDD3. Looked up from germline, CDR1 is GEAIGNYY and CDR2 is EKD. This CDR3 has 16 residues. The CDR3 sequence is CACDKLGDRYTDKPIF. The CDR3 nucleotides are TGTGCCTGTGATAAACTGGGGGATCGGTACACCGATAAACCCATCTTT.

The V call is TRDV2, the J call TRDJ1, with TRDD3 matching 8 bases. V was pared by 0 bases and J by 4 bases, with 9 bases of the junction left unmatched. The germline V gene encodes CDR1 GEAIGNYY and CDR2 EKD. This CDR3 is 16 amino acids long. The CDR3 is CACDTVRLGEYDKLIF. CDR3 sequence (DNA): TGTGCCTGTGACACCGTGAGGCTGGGGGAATACGATAAACTCATCTTT.

No V gene was called, though TRDJ1 was called as the J gene; TRDD3, the table's D call, lacks a check against the DNA. The CDR3 has 19 residues. CDR3 region: CACDTVGADYGSSTDKLIF. DNA of the CDR3: TGTGCCTGTGACACCGTTGGTGCGGATTACGGCTCTTCCACCGATAAACTCATCTTT.

This rearrangement joins TRDV2 to TRDJ1; 9 bases line up with TRDD3. The ends lost 3 bases at V and 0 bases at J; junction bases unmatched: 7. The CDR3 has 16 amino acids. The germline gives CDR1 GEAIGNYY, CDR2 EKD. CDR3 sequence: CACDFQLGDDTDKLIF. Written as DNA, the CDR3 is TGTGCCTGTGACTTCCAACTGGGGGACGACACCGATAAACTCATCTTT.

Note on this clone: The protein TCRdb gives is from a much larger clone and does not agree with this DNA's translation at residue 4, likely a read error; the protein shown here comes from the DNA. DNA for the CDR3: TGTGCCTGTGGCACCGGTGTTTACTGGGGGTGGTACACCGATAAACTCATCTTT. Translated, it gives CACGTGVYWGWYTDKLIF. This sequence joins TRDV2 and TRDJ1; 8 nucleotides line up with TRDD3. Germline V gene data show CDR1 as GEAIGNYY and CDR2 as EKD. This CDR3 spans 18 amino acids.

This clone was counted a few times. The protein TCRdb gives is from a much larger clone and does not agree with this DNA's translation at residue 18, likely a read error; the protein shown here comes from the DNA. V usage is TRDV2 and J usage is TRDJ1; the match to TRDD3 covers 10 bases. The CDR3 contains 21 residues. In germline, CDR1 is GEAIGNYY, CDR2 EKD. The CDR3 DNA sequence: TGTGCCTGTGACACCGTTGGGGGATACTCCAAAAATTCCAATTACACCGATAGACTCATCTTT. Translating it yields CACDTVGGYSKNSNYTDRLIF.

A note on this clone: TCRdb pairs this DNA with a much larger clone's protein that differs at residue 6, likely a read error; the protein shown was translated from the DNA. The J gene is TRDJ1, the V gene TRDV3; D not certain. Deletions cut 1 base from V and 0 bases from J, with 15 bases between. Germline CDR1 reads TVYSNPD; CDR2 reads GDNSRS (reference sequence). The CDR3 consists of 15 residues. This chain's CDR3 is CAFTPAHLYTDKLIF. Written as DNA, the CDR3 is TGTGCCTTTACGCCCGCACACCTGTACACCGATAAACTCATCTTT.

With regard to this clone: TCRdb attributes to this sequence the protein of a much larger clone, which differs from the DNA translation at residue 7; a read error is likely, and the protein displayed is translated from the DNA. The rearrangement uses TRDV2 and TRDJ1, with 12 bases lining up with TRDD3. CDR3 length: 24 amino acids. Germline CDR1 GEAIGNYY, CDR2 EKD. The J segment lost 0 bases and the V segment lost 1 base, leaving 26 bases of the junction unmatched. The DNA for the CDR3 is TGTGCCTGTGACACGATCCCCCCTCCCACACTTTCTGGGGGATACGCTAGGTACACCGATAAACTCATCTTT. Translating it yields CACDTIPPPTLSGGYARYTDKLIF.

The sample holds a few counts of this clone. This likely came from a read error, as a far larger clone is one base away. This CDR3 is also generated by other DNA sequences in the sample. The gene calls are TRDV2 and TRDJ1, with D maybe TRDD3 (6 bases). Germline V gene sequence: CDR1 GEAIGNYY, CDR2 EKD. The V end was cut by 4 bases, the J end by 0 bases, with 17 bases between. CDR3 length: 16 residues. The CDR3 loop reads CACDKLGDRYTDKLIF. The DNA of the CDR3 is TGTGCCTGTGATAAACTAGGGGATCGGTACACCGATAAACTCATCTTT.

This clone turned up a few times. This DNA's translation and the protein TCRdb lists, from a much larger clone, do not match at residue 7, likely due to a read error; the protein shown is translated from the DNA. This chain links TRDV2 with TRDJ1; 7 bases map to TRDD3. Germline V lookup: CDR1 GEAIGNYY, CDR2 EKD. The CDR3 contains 16 residues. The V segment lost 2 bases and the J segment 3 bases; nucleotides outside the gene matches: 11. CDR3 DNA: TGTGCCTGTGACATACTGAGGGATACAAGTTCCGATAAACTCATCTTT. Amino acid sequence: CACDILRDTSSDKLIF.